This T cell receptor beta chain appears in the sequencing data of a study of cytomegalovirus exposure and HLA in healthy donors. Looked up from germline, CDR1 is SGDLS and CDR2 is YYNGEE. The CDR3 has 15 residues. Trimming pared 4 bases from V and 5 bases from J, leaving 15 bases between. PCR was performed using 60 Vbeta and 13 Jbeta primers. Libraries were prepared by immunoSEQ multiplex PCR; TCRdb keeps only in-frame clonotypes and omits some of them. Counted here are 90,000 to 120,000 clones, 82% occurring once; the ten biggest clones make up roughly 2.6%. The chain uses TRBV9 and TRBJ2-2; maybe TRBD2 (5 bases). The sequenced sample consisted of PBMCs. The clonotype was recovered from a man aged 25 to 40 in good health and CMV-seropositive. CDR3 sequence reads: CASSPEGRATGELFF. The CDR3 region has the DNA TGTGCCAGCAGCCCAGAGGGCCGGGCAACCGGGGAGCTGTTTTTT.